These T cell receptor beta chains were read from a single sample in a study of blood T cell repertoires in COVID-19. The protocol was immunoSEQ multiplex PCR, while the TCRdb copy is restricted to in-frame clones and leaves out a portion. The sample holds more than 85,000 clones, about 85% seen once. The sample was peripheral blood. The receptors stem from a man between 65 and 85 years old with acute or convalescent COVID-19. The CDR3 runs from the conserved cysteine through the conserved F or W. D genes are given only for firm matches. Expanded clones get a size class; other rows say once, few or many, or leave the size out.

NA,NA,TRBV7-2,TRBJ1-5,TGTGCCAGCAGCTTATGGGGGGTTGGGGGACTTTCTCAGCCCCAGCATTTT,CASSLWGVGGLSQPQHF
NA,NA,TRBV6-2/TRBV6-3,TRBJ1-1,TGTGCCAGCAGTTACTCGGGAGGTGCTGAAGCTTTCTTT,CASSYSGGAEAFF
NA,NA,TRBV5-6,TRBJ1-2,TGTGCCAGCAGCTTGCTTCAGGGATTGTATGGCTACACCTTC,CASSLLQGLYGYTF
NA,once,TRBV9,TRBJ1-1,TGTGCCAGCAGCATCGGACGGGGAGAAGCTTTCTTT,CASSIGRGEAFF
TRBD1,NA,TRBV28,TRBJ1-2,TGTGCCACCGTACCACCTTCGGGACAGGGGGACTATGGCTACACCTTC,CATVPPSGQGDYGYTF
TRBD2,NA,TRBV4-1,TRBJ2-5,TGCGCCAGCAGCCAAACTAGCGGGGGGGCCGAGACCCAGTACTTC,CASSQTSGGAETQYF
NA,NA,TRBV9,TRBJ1-4,TGTGCCAGCAGCGCCCATTCCCAGCCAGGGGCTAATGAAAAACTGTTTTTT,CASSAHSQPGANEKLFF
NA,NA,TRBV11-2,TRBJ1-3,TGTGCCAGCAGCCTCGCCGGACAGCTATCTGGAAACACCATATATTTT,CASSLAGQLSGNTIYF
NA,NA,TRBV29-1,TRBJ1-2,TGCAGCGTTTTGTGGACTGATTATGGCTACACCTTC,CSVLWTDYGYTF
NA,NA,TRBV6-1,TRBJ1-3,TGTGCCAGCAGTGAATTTCCAGGCGAAGCTTCCACCATATATTTT,CASSEFPGEASTIYF
NA,NA,TRBV5-1,TRBJ1-6,TGCGCCAGCAGCCTGACAGAGACTTCACCCCTCCACTTT,CASSLTETSPLHF
NA,NA,TRBV6-5,TRBJ1-3,TGTGCCAGCAGCCCCAGGGGAAACTCTGGAAACACCATATATTTT,CASSPRGNSGNTIYF
TRBD2,NA,TRBV11-3,TRBJ2-3,TGTGCCAGCAGCTCTGGACTAGCGGGGGGGTCCACAGATACGCAGTATTTT,CASSSGLAGGSTDTQYF
TRBD1,once,TRBV28,TRBJ1-5,TGTGCCAGCGAGACAGGGGGCGAGAGCAATCAGCCCCAGCATTTT,CASETGGESNQPQHF
TRBD2,few,TRBV10-1,TRBJ2-1,TGCGCCAGTTCAGCGGGGGGGGTGTTAAATGAGCAGTTCTTC,CASSAGGVLNEQFF
NA,NA,TRBV30,TRBJ1-2,TGTGCCTGGAGTGGGGCCGGGGGATTTTATGGCTACACCTTC,CAWSGAGGFYGYTF
NA,NA,TRBV24-1,TRBJ2-5,TGTGCCACCAGTGATACCAGGGGTTTTCAAGAGACCCAGTACTTC,CATSDTRGFQETQYF
NA,NA,TRBV7-2,TRBJ2-1,TGTGCCAGCAGCTCCGGCTCGGGAGCTTCCTACAATGAGCAGTTCTTC,CASSSGSGASYNEQFF
NA,NA,TRBV12-3/TRBV12-4,TRBJ2-3,TGTGCCAGCAGTTTAAGTACTGGTGATACGCAGTATTTT,CASSLSTGDTQYF
NA,NA,TRBV7-8,TRBJ1-4,TGTGCCAGCAGCTTAGTTTTTGGGAGGATGGATGAAAAACTGTTTTTT,CASSLVFGRMDEKLFF
NA,NA,TRBV6-5,TRBJ1-2,TGTGCCAGCAGTTACGTGGGGGCCAGCTATGGCTACACCTTC,CASSYVGASYGYTF
TRBD1,NA,TRBV3-1/TRBV3-2,TRBJ1-2,TGTGCCAGCAGCCGGGACAGGGGCTATGGCTACACCTTC,CASSRDRGYGYTF
NA,NA,TRBV19,TRBJ1-1,TGTGCCAGTAGTAAGGGGAGGGGCTGGGGCACTGAAGCTTTCTTT,CASSKGRGWGTEAFF
TRBD1,NA,TRBV28,TRBJ2-5,TGTGCCAGCAGCGGAGGACAGGGAGGAGAGACCCAGTACTTC,CASSGGQGGETQYF
NA,NA,TRBV30,TRBJ1-2,TGTGCCTGGAGTGACAGGCCTTCCTATGGCTACACCTTC,CAWSDRPSYGYTF
NA,NA,TRBV5-5,TRBJ1-2,TGTGCCAGCAGACCGGACAGCATCTATGGCTACACCTTC,CASRPDSIYGYTF
NA,NA,TRBV19,TRBJ2-5,TGTGCCAGTAGTATAGATCTGGGGCAGCAACGGGACTTC,CASSIDLGQQRDF
NA,once,TRBV5-1,TRBJ2-1,TGCGCCAGCAGTTCGGACGGGATATCCTACAATGAGCAGTTCTTC,CASSSDGISYNEQFF
NA,NA,TRBV7-9,TRBJ2-5,TGTGCCAGCAGCTTAAGGAGGGACCAAGAGACCCAGTACTTC,CASSLRRDQETQYF
NA,NA,TRBV2,TRBJ1-2,TGTGCCAGCAGTGAACTGGTGTCCGGGGGCTACACCTTC,CASSELVSGGYTF
TRBD1,NA,TRBV25-1,TRBJ1-2,TGTGCCAGCAGCCTGGGACAGGCCCATGGCTACACCTTC,CASSLGQAHGYTF
TRBD1,NA,TRBV29-1,TRBJ2-3,TGCAGCGTTGCCACCGGGACAGGGCGCACAGATACGCAGTATTTT,CSVATGTGRTDTQYF
NA,NA,TRBV5-6,TRBJ1-5,TGTGCCAGCAGCTTGTTCAGGGGCAATCAGCCCCAGCATTTT,CASSLFRGNQPQHF
TRBD1,few,TRBV28,TRBJ1-1,TGTGCCAGCAGTACCCGGGACAGGGGGCCTGGGAACACTGAAGCTTTCTTT,CASSTRDRGPGNTEAFF
TRBD1,NA,TRBV19,TRBJ1-2,TGTGCCAGTAGTATGGACAGGGGAGCCTATGGCTACACCTTC,CASSMDRGAYGYTF
NA,NA,TRBV19,TRBJ1-2,TGTGCCAGTAACCAAGACACCTCAAACTATGGCTACACCTTC,CASNQDTSNYGYTF
NA,NA,TRBV5-8,TRBJ2-3,TGTGCCAGCAGCTTGCTAGCGACCCGCACAGATACGCAGTATTTT,CASSLLATRTDTQYF
TRBD2,NA,TRBV5-4,TRBJ2-3,TGTGCCAGCAGCTTATCTAGCGGGGTAAGGTCGAGCACAGATACGCAGTATTTT,CASSLSSGVRSSTDTQYF
TRBD2,NA,TRBV5-1,TRBJ2-1,TGCGCCAGCAGCAGCCCCGGGACTAGCGGCACGAATGAGCAGTTCTTC,CASSSPGTSGTNEQFF
NA,NA,TRBV10-2,TRBJ1-4,TGCGCCAGCACTTTTAATGAAAAACTGTTTTTT,CASTFNEKLFF
NA,NA,TRBV5-6,TRBJ2-4,TGTGCCAGCAGTATTGGGGCCGGGGGTACTAGAAACATTCAGTACTTC,CASSIGAGGTRNIQYF
TRBD1,NA,TRBV3-1/TRBV3-2,TRBJ1-6,TGTGCCAGCAGCCAACCTCCAGGGGGCAGTTCACCCCTCCACTTT,CASSQPPGGSSPLHF
TRBD2,NA,TRBV29-1,TRBJ2-1,TGCAGCGTTGAAACTAGCGTCACGAGCAATGAGCAGTTCTTC,CSVETSVTSNEQFF